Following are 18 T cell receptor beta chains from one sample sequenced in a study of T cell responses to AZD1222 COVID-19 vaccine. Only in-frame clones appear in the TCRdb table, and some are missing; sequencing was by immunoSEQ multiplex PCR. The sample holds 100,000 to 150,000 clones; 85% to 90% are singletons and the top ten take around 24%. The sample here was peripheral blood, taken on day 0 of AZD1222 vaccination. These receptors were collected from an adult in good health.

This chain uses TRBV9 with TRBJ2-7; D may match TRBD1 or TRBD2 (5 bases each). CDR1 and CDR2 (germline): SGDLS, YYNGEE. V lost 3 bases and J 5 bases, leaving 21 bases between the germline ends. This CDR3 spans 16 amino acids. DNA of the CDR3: TGTGCCAGCAGCGCTACACGGGACGAAAGGACGGACGAGCAGTACTTC. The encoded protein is CASSATRDERTDEQYF.

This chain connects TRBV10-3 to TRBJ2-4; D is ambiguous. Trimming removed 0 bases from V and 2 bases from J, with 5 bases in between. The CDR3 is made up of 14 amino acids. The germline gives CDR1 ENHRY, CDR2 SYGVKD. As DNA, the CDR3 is TGTGCCATCAGTGAGTCTTCGACCAAAAACATTCAGTACTTC. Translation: CAISESSTKNIQYF.

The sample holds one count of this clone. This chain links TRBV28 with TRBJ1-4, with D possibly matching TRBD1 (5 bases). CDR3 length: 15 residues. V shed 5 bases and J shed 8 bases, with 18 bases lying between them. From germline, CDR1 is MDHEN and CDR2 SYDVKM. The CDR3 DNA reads TGTGCCAGCAGTCCCCCCGGGGCCCGGCAGGAAAAACTGTTTTTT. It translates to CASSPPGARQEKLFF.

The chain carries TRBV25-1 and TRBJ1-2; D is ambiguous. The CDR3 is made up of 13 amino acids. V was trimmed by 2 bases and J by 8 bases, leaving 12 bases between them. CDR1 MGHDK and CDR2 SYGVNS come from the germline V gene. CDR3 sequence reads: CASSEPDGRGYTF. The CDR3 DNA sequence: TGTGCCAGCAGTGAACCCGACGGACGGGGCTACACCTTC.

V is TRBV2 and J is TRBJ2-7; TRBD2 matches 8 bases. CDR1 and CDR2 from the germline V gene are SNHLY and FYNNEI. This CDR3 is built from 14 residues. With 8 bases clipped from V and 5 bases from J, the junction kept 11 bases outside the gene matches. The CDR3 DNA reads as TGTGCCAGCGACGCGGGGGGCCCCAGTCACGAGCAGTACTTC. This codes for CASDAGGPSHEQYF. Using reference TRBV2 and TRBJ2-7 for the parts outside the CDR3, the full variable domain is EPEVTQTPSHQVTQMGQEVILRCVPISNHLYFYWYRQILGQKVEFLVSFYNNEISEKSEIFDDQFSVERPDGSNFTLKIRSTKLEDSAMYFCASDAGGPSHEQYFGPGTRLTVT.

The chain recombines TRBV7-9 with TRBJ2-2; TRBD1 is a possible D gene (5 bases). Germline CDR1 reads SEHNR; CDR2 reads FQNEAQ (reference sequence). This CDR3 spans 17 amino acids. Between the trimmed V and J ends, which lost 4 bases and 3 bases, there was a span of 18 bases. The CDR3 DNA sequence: TGTGCCAGCAGCTCCCAAGGATCTACAGGCTACACCGGGGAGCTGTTTTTT. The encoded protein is CASSSQGSTGYTGELFF.

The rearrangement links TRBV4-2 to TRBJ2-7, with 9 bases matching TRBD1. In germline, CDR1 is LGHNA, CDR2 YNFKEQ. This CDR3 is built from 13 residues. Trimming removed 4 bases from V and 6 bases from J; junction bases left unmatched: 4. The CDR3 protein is CASSLTGGSEQYF. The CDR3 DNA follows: TGTGCCAGCAGCCTGACAGGGGGAAGCGAGCAGTACTTC.

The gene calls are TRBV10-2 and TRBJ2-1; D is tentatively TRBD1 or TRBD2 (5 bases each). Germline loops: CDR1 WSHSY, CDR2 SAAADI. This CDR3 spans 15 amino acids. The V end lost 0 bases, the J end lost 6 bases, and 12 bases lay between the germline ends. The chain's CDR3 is CASSESVRGGNEQFF. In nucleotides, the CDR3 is TGCGCCAGCAGTGAGTCGGTCCGTGGGGGCAATGAGCAGTTCTTC.

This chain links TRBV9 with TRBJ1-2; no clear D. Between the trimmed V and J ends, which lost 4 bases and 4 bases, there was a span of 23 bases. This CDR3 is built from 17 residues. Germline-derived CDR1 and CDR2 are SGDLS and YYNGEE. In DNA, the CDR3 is TGTGCCAGCAGCCCATCCCGGTCCCACATGCTTGGCTATGGCTACACCTTC. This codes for CASSPSRSHMLGYGYTF.

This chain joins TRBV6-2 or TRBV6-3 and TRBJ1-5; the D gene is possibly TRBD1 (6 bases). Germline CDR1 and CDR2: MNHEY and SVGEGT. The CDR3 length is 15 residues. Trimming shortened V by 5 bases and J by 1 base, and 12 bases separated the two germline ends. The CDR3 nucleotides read TGTGCCAGCAGTCCCACAGGGATGAGCAATCAGCCCCAGCATTTT. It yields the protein CASSPTGMSNQPQHF.

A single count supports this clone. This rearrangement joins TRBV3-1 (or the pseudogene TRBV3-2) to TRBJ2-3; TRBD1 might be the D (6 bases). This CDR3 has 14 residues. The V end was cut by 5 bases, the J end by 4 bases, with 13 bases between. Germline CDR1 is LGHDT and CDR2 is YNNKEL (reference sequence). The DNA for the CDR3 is TGTGCCAGCAGCGTACAGGGTTTGGCAGATACGCAGTATTTT. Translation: CASSVQGLADTQYF.

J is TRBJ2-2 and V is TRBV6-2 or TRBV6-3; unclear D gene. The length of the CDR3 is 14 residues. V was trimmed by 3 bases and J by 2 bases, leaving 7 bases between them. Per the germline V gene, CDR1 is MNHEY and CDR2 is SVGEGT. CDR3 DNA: TGTGCCAGCAGTTATCCTAGAAACACCGGGGAGCTGTTTTTT. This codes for CASSYPRNTGELFF.

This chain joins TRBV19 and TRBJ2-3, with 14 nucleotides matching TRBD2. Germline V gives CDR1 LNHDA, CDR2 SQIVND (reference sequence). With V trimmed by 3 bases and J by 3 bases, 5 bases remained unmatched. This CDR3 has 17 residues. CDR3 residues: CASSIRLAGGRTDTQYF. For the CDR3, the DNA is TGTGCCAGTAGTATCCGACTAGCGGGGGGGCGGACAGATACGCAGTATTTT.

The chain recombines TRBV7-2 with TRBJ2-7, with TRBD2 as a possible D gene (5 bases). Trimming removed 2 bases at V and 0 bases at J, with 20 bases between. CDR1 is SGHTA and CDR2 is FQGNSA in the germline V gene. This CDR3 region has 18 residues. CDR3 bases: TGTGCCAGCAGCTTATTAGCTTCCGCGGGTCGCAGCTCCTACGAGCAGTACTTC. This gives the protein CASSLLASAGRSSYEQYF.

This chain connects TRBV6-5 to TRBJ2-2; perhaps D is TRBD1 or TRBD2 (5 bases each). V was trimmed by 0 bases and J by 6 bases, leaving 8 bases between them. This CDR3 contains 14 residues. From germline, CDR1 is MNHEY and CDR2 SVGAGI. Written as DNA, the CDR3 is TGTGCCAGCAGTTACTCTAGAGGGGCCGGGGAGCTGTTTTTT. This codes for CASSYSRGAGELFF.

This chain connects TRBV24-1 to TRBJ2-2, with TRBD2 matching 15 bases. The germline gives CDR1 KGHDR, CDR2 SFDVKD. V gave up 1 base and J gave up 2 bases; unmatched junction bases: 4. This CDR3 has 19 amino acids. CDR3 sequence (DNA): TGTGCCACCAGTGATTTACCGGGACTAGCGGGGGGAAACACCGGGGAGCTGTTTTTT. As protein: CATSDLPGLAGGNTGELFF.

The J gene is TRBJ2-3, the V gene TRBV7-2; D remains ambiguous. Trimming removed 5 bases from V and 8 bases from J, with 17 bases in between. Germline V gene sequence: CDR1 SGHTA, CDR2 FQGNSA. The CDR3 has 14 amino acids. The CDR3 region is CASSPSAASGTQYF. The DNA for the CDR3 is TGTGCCAGCAGCCCTTCGGCAGCCTCGGGTACGCAGTATTTT.

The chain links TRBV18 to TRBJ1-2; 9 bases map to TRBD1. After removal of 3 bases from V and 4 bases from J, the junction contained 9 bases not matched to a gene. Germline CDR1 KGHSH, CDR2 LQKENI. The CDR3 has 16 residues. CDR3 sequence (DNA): TGTGCCAGCTCACCCCCCACAGGGGGCCGGATCTATGGCTACACCTTC. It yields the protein CASSPPTGGRIYGYTF.